This T cell receptor beta chain was sequenced during a study of Ad26.COV2.S vaccination and SARS-CoV-2 variants. Overall study context: Ad26.COV2.S given intramuscularly, once or twice 56 days apart.

Data came from immunoSEQ multiplex PCR; TCRdb stores just in-frame clones and leaves some out. The profile shows 350,000 to 500,000 clones, 75% to 95% of them singletons. The CDR3 sequence is 11 residues long. As to treatment: some 19 received Ad26.COV2.S at low or high dose, single or two shots; about 5 received placebo; per-sample allocation not given. After the first vaccine or placebo injection, samples were drawn on day 63. The sequence was collected from a person between 18 and 60 years old who received the Ad26.COV2.S COVID-19 vaccine or a placebo. V and J are TRBV21-1 and TRBJ2-5; the DNA was not compared with TRBD2, the D call given in the table. TRBV21-1 represents a pseudogene. The source material was peripheral blood, sampled in a trial of Ad26.COV2.S vaccine versus placebo. CDR3 in DNA: TGTGCCAGCAGCAAAGGAGGGACCCAGTACTTC. Amino acids: CASSKGGTQYF.